The TCR beta chain described here comes from a study of PD-1 blockade in classical Hodgkin lymphoma. This clone was counted a single time. No antigen is known for it. As to time point: cycle 4 day 1 (C4D1), after six to seven weeks of nivolumab. Brentuximab vedotin exposure varied, and every patient relapsed after autologous stem cell transplantation. The data were produced by immunoSEQ multiplex PCR, yet TCRdb's version contains in-frame clones alone and is incomplete. The sample gives some 19,000 clones, about three quarters of which show up once; over 15% is in the top ten. Study-level points and caveats: Exclusion was applied to patients who started nivolumab under 1 year after ASCT. At C4D1, TCR diversity had climbed significantly for CD4+ cells, though not for CD8+ cells.

Trimming left V 5 bases short and J 3 bases short, with 14 bases between. Germline CDR1 MDHEN, CDR2 SYDVKM. The CDR3 consists of 14 residues. The specimen was peripheral blood mononuclear cells (PBMCs), collected before the fourth cycle of nivolumab. The receptor was derived from a human donor with classical Hodgkin lymphoma. The rearrangement joins TRBV28 to TRBJ2-7; D not certain. This CDR3 is CASSLPGRYYEQYF. CDR3 DNA sequence: TGTGCCAGCAGTCTACCCGGACGGTACTACGAGCAGTACTTC.